This T cell receptor (beta chain) was found in a study of CD4 T cells in relation to SARS-CoV-2 and coronaviruses. Study summary: Crossreactive spike epitopes shared across donors were mapped to their HLA restriction.

Unexposed donor CD4+ T cells date from 2011-2018, before the COVID-19 pandemic. Study-wide findings and caveats: This crossreactivity analysis covered spike protein alone, no other viral proteins.

Comments on this clone: The antigen is unknown.

The method was immunoSEQ multiplex PCR; TCRdb's version includes in-frame clones alone and lacks a portion of them. The data hold 65,000 or so clones, with about 95% observed a single time. The CDR3 has 15 amino acids. Germline V gene sequence: CDR1 MNHNY, CDR2 SVGAGI (reference sequence). V was shortened by 2 bases and J by 0 bases, with 8 bases between the two germline ends. The receptor's source is a human donor in good health. This chain joins TRBV6-6 and TRBJ2-1; D call uncertain. Sequenced sample: naive CD4+ T cells from PBMCs. The subset: naive CD4+ T cells isolated by negative enrichment. CDR3 amino acids: CASSYDRSSYNEQFF. In DNA, the CDR3 is TGTGCCAGCAGTTACGACCGGAGCTCCTACAATGAGCAGTTCTTC.